The TCR beta chain described here comes from a study of CD8 T cells in ankylosing spondylitis. The CDR3 is 15 residues long. The germline V gene has CDR1 SGHTA and CDR2 FQGNSA. Note on this clonotype: What it binds is not known. One end of the junction is discordant with germline, which a read error may explain.

TCRdb reprocessed the 5' RACE reads via MiXCR and lists one record per CDR3 protein. The sample records 390,000 or so distinct CDR3 sequences, about a fifth being singletons. General observations from the study: Several of the motif variants were reported before in synovial fluid and blood from reactive arthritis. Among TCR beta sequences, a motif of about 8 highly homologous variants appeared characteristic of ankylosing spondylitis blood.

The chain recombines TRBV7-2 with TRBJ2-7, with 9 bases lining up with TRBD2. The TCR was taken from a male donor with ankylosing spondylitis. Sequenced sample: blood, either unsorted or a sorted T cell fraction (not recorded which). CDR3 nucleotides: TGTGCGAGCAGCTTAGATAGCGGGAGTGGGTACGAGCAGTACTTC. Protein sequence: CASSLDSGSGYEQYF.